Sequencing of this T cell receptor beta chain was carried out in a study of OX40 agonist ivuxolimab in advanced cancers. With regard to this clone: Its antigen remains unknown.

Assay used: immunoSEQ multiplex PCR; TCRdb lists only in-frame clones, some missing. The sample lists roughly 15,000 clones; around 93% were seen once. This CDR3 contains 14 residues. The germline V gene has CDR1 LNHDA and CDR2 SQIVND (reference sequence). With 1 base clipped from V and 3 bases from J, the junction kept 0 bases outside the gene matches. Study-level points and caveats: Fewer expanded clones were found on average in CD4+ than in CD8+ T cells.

This chain links TRBV19 with TRBJ2-7, with 10 nucleotides matching TRBD1. This clonotype was sampled from an adult with an advanced solid tumor such as melanoma, head and neck, liver or kidney cancer. Sequencing used CD4+ or CD8+ T cells sorted from blood, obtained in a trial of the OX40 agonist ivuxolimab. CDR3 nucleotides: TGTGCCAGTAGTATAGGGACAGGGGGCTACGAGCAGTACTTC. This encodes CASSIGTGGYEQYF.